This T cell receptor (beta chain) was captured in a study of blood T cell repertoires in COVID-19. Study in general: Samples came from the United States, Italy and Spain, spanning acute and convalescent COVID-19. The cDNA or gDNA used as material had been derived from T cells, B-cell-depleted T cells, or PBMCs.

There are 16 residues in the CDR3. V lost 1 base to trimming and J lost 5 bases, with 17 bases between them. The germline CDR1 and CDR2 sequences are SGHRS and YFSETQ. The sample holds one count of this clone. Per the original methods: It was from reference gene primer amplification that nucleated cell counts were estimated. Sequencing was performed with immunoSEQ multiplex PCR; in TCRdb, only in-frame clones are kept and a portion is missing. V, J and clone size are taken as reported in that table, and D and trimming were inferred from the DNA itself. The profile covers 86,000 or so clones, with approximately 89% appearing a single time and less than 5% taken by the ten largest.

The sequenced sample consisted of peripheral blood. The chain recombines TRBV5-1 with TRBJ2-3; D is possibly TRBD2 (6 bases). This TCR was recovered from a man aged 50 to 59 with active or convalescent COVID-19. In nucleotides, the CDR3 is TGCGCCAGCAGCTTGAAGAGCGGGCGTCAGGTAGATACGCAGTATTTT. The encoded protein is CASSLKSGRQVDTQYF.